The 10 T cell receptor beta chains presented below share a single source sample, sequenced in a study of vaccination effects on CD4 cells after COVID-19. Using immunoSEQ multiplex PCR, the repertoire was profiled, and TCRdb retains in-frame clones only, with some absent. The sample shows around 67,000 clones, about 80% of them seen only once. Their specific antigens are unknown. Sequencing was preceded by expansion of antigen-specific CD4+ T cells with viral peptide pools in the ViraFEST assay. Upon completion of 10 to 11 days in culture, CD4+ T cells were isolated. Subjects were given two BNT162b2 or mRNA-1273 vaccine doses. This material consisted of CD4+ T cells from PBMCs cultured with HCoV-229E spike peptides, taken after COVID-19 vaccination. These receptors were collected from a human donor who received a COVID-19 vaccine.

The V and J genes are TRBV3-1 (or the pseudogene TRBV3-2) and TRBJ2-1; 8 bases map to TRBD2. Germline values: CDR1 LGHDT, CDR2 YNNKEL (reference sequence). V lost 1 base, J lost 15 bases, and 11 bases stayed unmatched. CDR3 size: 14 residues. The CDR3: CASSQAGGGKVGFF. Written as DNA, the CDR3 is TGTGCCAGCAGCCAAGCTGGCGGGGGGAAGGTCGGGTTCTTC.

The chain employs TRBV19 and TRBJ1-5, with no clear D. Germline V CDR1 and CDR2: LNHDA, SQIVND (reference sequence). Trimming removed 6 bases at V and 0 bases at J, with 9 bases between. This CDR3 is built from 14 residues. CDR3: CASRERNSNQPQHF. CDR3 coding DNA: TGTGCCAGTAGAGAACGGAATAGCAATCAGCCCCAGCATTTT.

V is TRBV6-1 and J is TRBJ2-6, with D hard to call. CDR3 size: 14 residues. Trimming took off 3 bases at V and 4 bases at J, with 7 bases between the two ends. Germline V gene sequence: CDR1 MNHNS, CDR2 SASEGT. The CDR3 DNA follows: TGTGCCAGCAGTGAGGTGCGGGGGGCCAACGTCCTGACTTTC. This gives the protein CASSEVRGANVLTF.

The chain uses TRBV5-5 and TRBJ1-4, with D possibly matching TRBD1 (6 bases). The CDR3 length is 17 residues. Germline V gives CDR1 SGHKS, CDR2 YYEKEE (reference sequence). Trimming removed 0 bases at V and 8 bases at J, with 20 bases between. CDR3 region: CASSLGTASVLKEKLFF. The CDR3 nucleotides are TGTGCCAGCAGCTTGGGGACAGCCAGTGTTCTTAAAGAAAAACTGTTTTTT.

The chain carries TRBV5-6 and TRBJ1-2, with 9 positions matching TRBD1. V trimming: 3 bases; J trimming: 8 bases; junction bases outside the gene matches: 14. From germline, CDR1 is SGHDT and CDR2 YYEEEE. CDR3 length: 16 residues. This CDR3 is CASSSAGTGLVEGYTF. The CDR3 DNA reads TGTGCCAGCAGCTCAGCCGGGACAGGGCTTGTGGAAGGCTACACCTTC.

CDR3 residues: CASSYSLKNTGELFF. CDR3 DNA: TGTGCCAGCAGTTACTCCCTTAAGAACACCGGGGAGCTGTTTTTT. The chain joins TRBV6-5 to TRBJ2-2; the D is unclear. This CDR3 region has 15 residues. With 0 bases removed from V and 1 base from J, the gap between germline ends came to 6 bases. Looked up from germline, CDR1 is MNHEY and CDR2 is SVGAGI.

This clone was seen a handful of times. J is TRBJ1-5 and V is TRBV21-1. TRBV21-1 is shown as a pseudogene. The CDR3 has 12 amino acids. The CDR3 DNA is TGTGCCAGCAGCACCGGGGCTCAGCCCCAGCATTTT. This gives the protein CASSTGAQPQHF.

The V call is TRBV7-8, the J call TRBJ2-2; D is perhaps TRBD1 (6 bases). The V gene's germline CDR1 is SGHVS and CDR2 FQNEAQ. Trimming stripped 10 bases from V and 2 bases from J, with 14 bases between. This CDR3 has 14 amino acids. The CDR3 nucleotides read TGTGCCACCCAACAGGGTAGTAACACCGGGGAGCTGTTTTTT. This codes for CATQQGSNTGELFF.

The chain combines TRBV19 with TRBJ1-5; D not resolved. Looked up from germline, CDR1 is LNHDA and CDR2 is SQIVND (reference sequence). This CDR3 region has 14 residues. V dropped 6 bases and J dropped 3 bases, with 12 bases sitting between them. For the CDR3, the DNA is TGTGCCAGTAGCCCTGGGTTTTCCAATCAGCCCCAGCATTTT. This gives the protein CASSPGFSNQPQHF.

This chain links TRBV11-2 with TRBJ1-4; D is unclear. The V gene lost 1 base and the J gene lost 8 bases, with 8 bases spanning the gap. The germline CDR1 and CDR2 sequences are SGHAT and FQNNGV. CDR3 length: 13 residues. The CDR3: CASSLGGREKLFF. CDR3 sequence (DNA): TGTGCCAGCAGCTTAGGAGGCAGGGAAAAACTGTTTTTT.